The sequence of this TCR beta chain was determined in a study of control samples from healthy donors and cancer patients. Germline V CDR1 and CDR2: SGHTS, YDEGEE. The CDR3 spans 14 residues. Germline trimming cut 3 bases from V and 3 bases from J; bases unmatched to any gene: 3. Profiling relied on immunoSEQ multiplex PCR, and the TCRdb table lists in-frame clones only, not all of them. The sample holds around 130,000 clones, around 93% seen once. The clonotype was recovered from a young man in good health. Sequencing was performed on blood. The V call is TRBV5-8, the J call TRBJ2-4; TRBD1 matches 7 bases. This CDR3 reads CASSYRGFKNIQYF. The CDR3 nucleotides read TGTGCCAGCAGCTACAGGGGCTTCAAAAACATTCAGTACTTC.